This T cell receptor beta chain emerged from a study of tissue T cells after allogeneic stem cell transplantation. Study results and limitations: Across patients, clones rarely overlapped, yet motif clusters were shared tissue-specifically. The patient cohort was small and clinically heterogeneous, with limited sampling depth. Anatomically similar tissues had similar TCR repertoires within each patient.

The time point denotes: mouse harvest day 14 after allogeneic transplant. Mouse grafts combined 10^7 T-cell-depleted bone marrow cells with 10^6 splenic CD5+ T cells. Mice had MHC-mismatched B6 into BALB/c GVHD, sampled day 7 or 14. This clone counts as large (0.1 to 1%). What it binds is unknown. The genes and germline here are from mouse. The sequence runs out 1 residue before the end of the CDR3; the remainder is reconstructed from the germline J gene. Germline loops: CDR1 LGHNA, CDR2 YNLKQL (reference sequence). V shed 6 bases, J shed 4 bases, and the junction held 4 bases outside the gene matches. The length of the CDR3 is 13 residues. Using immunoSEQ multiplex PCR, the repertoire was profiled, and TCRdb retains in-frame clones only, with some absent. The sample lists 850 to 1,200 clones, 40% to 50% occurring once.

This TCR derives from a female BALB/c mouse given C57BL/6 T cells with graft-versus-host disease after an allogeneic hematopoietic cell transplant. The V call is TRBV5, the J call TRBJ2-7; 9 bases agree with TRBD1. Material for sequencing was liver tissue. CDR3 DNA, as far as it was read: TGTGCCAGCAGAGGGGACAGGGCTTATGAACAGTAC. Translated, it gives CASRGDRAYEQY. The whole CDR3 region reads CASRGDRAYEQYF.